Below, 25 T cell receptor beta chains from the same sample are listed, as sequenced in a study of T-cell memory formation after mild COVID-19. TCRdb used MiXCR to reprocess the 5' RACE reads, holding one entry per CDR3 protein. The data contain 40,000 to 60,000 distinct CDR3 sequences, over 8.5% of them singletons. The sample taken for sequencing was PBMCs or a T cell subset sorted from them (not recorded which). The receptor set was obtained from an adult woman who had mild COVID-19 (a few samples of this study predate the infection). Cell type and time point are not known.

This chain joins TRBV11-3 and TRBJ2-3; TRBD2 might be the D (7 bases). From germline, CDR1 is SGHNT and CDR2 YENEEA. The CDR3 is 14 amino acids. V dropped 7 bases and J dropped 3 bases, with 14 bases sitting between them. CDR3 region: CASMGGAPTDTQYF. The DNA for the CDR3 is TGTGCCAGCATGGGGGGGGCCCCTACAGATACGCAGTATTTT.

This clonotype was detected ten times or more. The rearrangement uses TRBV6-2 or TRBV6-3 and TRBJ2-3; 7 nucleotides match TRBD2. V gave up 6 bases and J gave up 3 bases; unmatched junction bases: 6. This CDR3 region has 14 residues. Germline CDR1 reads MNHEY; CDR2 reads SVGEGT. In DNA, the CDR3 is TGTGCCAGCAGAAGGGAGGGCTTGACAGATACGCAGTATTTT. It is translated as CASRREGLTDTQYF.

This clonotype turned up a few times. The chain links TRBV5-6 to TRBJ2-2, with 14 nucleotides matching TRBD2. The junction had 2 bases not matched to a gene; V was cut back by 3 bases and J by 4 bases. CDR1 and CDR2 from the germline V gene are SGHDT and YYEEEE. The CDR3 consists of 16 residues. The CDR3 reads CASSSGLAGGTGELFF. CDR3 DNA: TGTGCCAGCAGCTCCGGACTAGCGGGAGGCACCGGGGAGCTGTTTTTT. Combining the CDR3 with reference TRBV5-6 and TRBJ2-2 gives the whole variable domain DAGVTQSPTHLIKTRGQQVTLRCSPKSGHDTVSWYQQALGQGPQFIFQYYEEEERQRGNFPDRFSGHQFPNYSSELNVNALLLGDSALYLCASSSGLAGGTGELFFGEGSRLTVL.

There are many counts of this clonotype. This chain connects TRBV4-3 to TRBJ2-7; no definite D call. The CDR3 has 13 residues. V was clipped by 1 base and J by 4 bases, with 8 bases between them. Germline loops: CDR1 LGHNA, CDR2 YSLEER. The CDR3 region has the DNA TGCGCCAGCAGCCAAGCCTTGGATTACGAGCAGTACTTC. It yields the protein CASSQALDYEQYF.

This clonotype has ten or more counts. The gene calls are TRBV7-9 and TRBJ2-1, with 8 bases fitting TRBD2. The CDR3 has 13 amino acids. Germline V gene data show CDR1 as SEHNR and CDR2 as FQNEAQ (reference sequence). The J segment lost 7 bases and the V segment lost 8 bases, leaving 7 bases of the junction unmatched. Written as DNA, the CDR3 is TGTGCCAGCGGGCGGGAGGAGCGGAATGAGCAGTTCTTC. Amino acid sequence: CASGREERNEQFF.

This clonotype was seen more than once but under ten times. The genes are TRBV6-1 and TRBJ1-5, with D unresolved. Germline assignment: CDR1 MNHNS and CDR2 SASEGT. V was shortened by 6 bases and J by 1 base, with 13 bases between the two germline ends. The CDR3 contains 15 residues. This chain's CDR3 is CASSLGPGSNQPQHF. CDR3 bases: TGTGCCAGCAGCCTGGGCCCGGGAAGCAATCAGCCCCAGCATTTT.

This clonotype was found many times. The chain has TRBV10-3 and TRBJ2-1; 9 bases agree with TRBD2. The CDR3 totals 15 residues. Losses at the gene ends were 2 bases for V and 2 bases for J; bases not matched to a gene: 1. Germline V gene lookup returns CDR1 ENHRY and CDR2 SYGVKD. In DNA form, the CDR3 reads TGTGCCATCAGTGAGGGCGGGGGGGCCTACAATGAGCAGTTCTTC. It yields the protein CAISEGGGAYNEQFF.

This clonotype came up a few times. The rearrangement links TRBV11-2 to TRBJ1-1, with D uncertain. With 3 bases removed from V and 1 base from J, the gap between germline ends came to 9 bases. The V gene's germline CDR1 is SGHAT and CDR2 FQNNGV. The CDR3 totals 14 residues. In nucleotides, the CDR3 is TGTGCCAGCAGCTTTATTTTAAGGAACACTGAAGCTTTCTTT. It encodes CASSFILRNTEAFF.

V is TRBV5-1 and J is TRBJ2-6; TRBD2 might be the D (5 bases). Between the trimmed V and J ends, which lost 7 bases and 2 bases, there was a span of 22 bases. This CDR3 has 18 amino acids. The germline gives CDR1 SGHRS, CDR2 YFSETQ. For the CDR3, the DNA is TGCGCCAGCCATCTACTAGGTCTATCTCAAACTGGGGCCAACGTCCTGACTTTC. Protein: CASHLLGLSQTGANVLTF.

The genes are TRBV10-3 and TRBJ2-7; no clear D. V lost 0 bases and J 2 bases, leaving 8 bases between the germline ends. Germline-derived CDR1 and CDR2 are ENHRY and SYGVKD. CDR3 length: 14 residues. DNA for the CDR3: TGTGCCATCAGTGAGTCGTTGCTGCCCTACGAGCAGTACTTC. Amino acids: CAISESLLPYEQYF.

The chain is built from TRBV28 and TRBJ1-1, with D unclear. Germline V gene sequence: CDR1 MDHEN, CDR2 SYDVKM. The CDR3 loop spans 13 amino acids. V was shortened by 7 bases and J by 7 bases, with 16 bases between the two germline ends. The DNA of the CDR3 is TGTGCCAGCATCCAGGCTAGAGCCGTTGAAGCTTTCTTT. Protein sequence: CASIQARAVEAFF.

V is TRBV24-1 and J is TRBJ2-1, with 11 bases fitting TRBD2. Trimming at V came to 4 bases and at J to 0 bases, leaving 10 bases not matched to a gene. The CDR3 sequence is 19 residues long. Germline loops: CDR1 KGHDR, CDR2 SFDVKD. CDR3 residues: CATSEPGLAAKSSYNEQFF. For the CDR3, the DNA is TGTGCCACCAGTGAGCCGGGACTAGCGGCAAAGAGCTCCTACAATGAGCAGTTCTTC.

This clonotype has a handful of counts. V usage is TRBV30 and J usage is TRBJ1-1; TRBD1 matches 11 bases. CDR3 length equals 17 residues. Germline loops: CDR1 GTSNPN, CDR2 SVGIG (reference sequence). J lost 0 bases, V lost 1 base, and 7 bases had no gene match. The CDR3, as DNA: TGTGCCTGGAGTGGCCGGGACAGGGGGAGGATGAACACTGAAGCTTTCTTT. The encoded protein is CAWSGRDRGRMNTEAFF.

This clonotype was counted at least ten times. V is TRBV5-1 and J is TRBJ2-5; 7 bases match TRBD1. CDR3 length: 18 residues. With 8 bases clipped from V and 4 bases from J, the junction kept 23 bases outside the gene matches. Per germline, CDR1 SGHRS and CDR2 YFSETQ. CDR3 sequence reads: CASSYRGSTPLYGETQYF. The CDR3 region has the DNA TGCGCCAGTTCCTACAGGGGCTCCACCCCACTCTACGGAGAGACCCAGTACTTC.

This sequence joins TRBV29-1 and TRBJ1-1; no clear D gene. The CDR3 extends over 14 amino acids. The V gene lost 3 bases and the J gene lost 4 bases, with 15 bases spanning the gap. Germline values: CDR1 SQVTM, CDR2 ANQGSEA. The CDR3 bases are TGCAGCGTTGACGGGATGGGCAAAAGCACTGAAGCTTTCTTT. It is translated as CSVDGMGKSTEAFF.

This clonotype occurred a few times. V and J are TRBV20-1 and TRBJ1-2; a possible D gene is TRBD1 (5 bases). Looked up from germline, CDR1 is DFQATT and CDR2 is SNEGSKA (reference sequence). The CDR3 covers 13 residues. V was trimmed by 6 bases and J by 4 bases, leaving 15 bases between them. DNA of the CDR3: TGCAGTGCGCCCCCGCCAGGGACCTATGGCTACACCTTC. Its translation: CSAPPPGTYGYTF.

This clonotype was recorded a few times. The chain combines TRBV19 with TRBJ2-3; D is perhaps TRBD1 (6 bases). Germline V CDR1 and CDR2: LNHDA, SQIVND (reference sequence). The V end lost 11 bases, the J end lost 8 bases, and 26 bases lay between the germline ends. This CDR3 is 15 amino acids long. The CDR3 protein is CASQPQQGTRGTQYF. DNA of the CDR3: TGTGCCTCTCAACCCCAACAGGGTACGAGGGGTACGCAGTATTTT.

This clonotype was found many times. The chain recombines TRBV6-4 with TRBJ2-3; 8 nucleotides match TRBD1. The germline V gene encodes CDR1 MRHNA and CDR2 SNTAGT. Trimming at V came to 4 bases and at J to 2 bases, leaving 8 bases not matched to a gene. This CDR3 region has 16 residues. The CDR3 nucleotides are TGTGCCAGCAGTGCCGCGGACAGGGATAACACAGATACGCAGTATTTT. Encoded protein: CASSAADRDNTDTQYF.

This clonotype was seen a few times. The chain carries TRBV25-1 and TRBJ2-6; 12 nucleotides line up with TRBD1. The CDR3 runs 21 residues. The V gene end was trimmed by 2 bases and the J gene end by 0 bases; junction bases not matched to a gene: 11. Germline CDR1 MGHDK, CDR2 SYGVNS. The CDR3 DNA sequence: TGTGCCAGCAGTGAAGCGGGACAGGGGGCAAGTACCCCCTCTGGGGCCAACGTCCTGACTTTC. Protein product: CASSEAGQGASTPSGANVLTF.

This clonotype turned up a few times. Written as DNA, the CDR3 is TGTGCCAGCAGTTCTCAGGGGGCGCGTACTGAAGCTTTCTTT. The encoded protein is CASSSQGARTEAFF. The V call is TRBV7-3, the J call TRBJ1-1; TRBD1 agrees at 8 bases. J gave up 5 bases and V 6 bases, and 8 bases lay outside the gene matches. This CDR3 comprises 14 residues. The germline gives CDR1 SGHTA, CDR2 FQGTGA.

This clonotype was recorded a few times. V usage is TRBV20-1 and J usage is TRBJ1-2; D is perhaps TRBD1 (5 bases). Germline V gene sequence: CDR1 DFQATT, CDR2 SNEGSKA (reference sequence). CDR3 size: 13 residues. V was trimmed by 3 bases and J by 3 bases, leaving 11 bases between them. The CDR3 is CSASRGRDYGYTF. In nucleotides, the CDR3 is TGCAGTGCTAGTCGTGGCAGGGACTATGGCTACACCTTC.

This rearrangement joins TRBV3-1 to TRBJ2-1; D call uncertain. Trimming pared 3 bases from V and 7 bases from J, leaving 10 bases between. Germline assignment: CDR1 LGHDT and CDR2 YNNKEL (reference sequence). The CDR3 has 13 residues. In DNA form, the CDR3 reads TGTGCCAGCAGCCACCAAAGAAGGAATGAGCAGTTCTTC. Translating gives CASSHQRRNEQFF.

The chain combines TRBV20-1 with TRBJ1-1; possibly TRBD1 for D (5 bases). This CDR3 is 17 amino acids long. V lost 0 bases and J lost 3, with 20 bases in between. The germline CDR1 and CDR2 sequences are DFQATT and SNEGSKA (reference sequence). CDR3 in amino acids: CSARDRWAGYGDTEAFF. The CDR3 coding sequence is TGCAGTGCTAGAGATCGCTGGGCAGGGTATGGGGACACTGAAGCTTTCTTT.

This clonotype has just a few counts. V is TRBV24-1 and J is TRBJ2-1, with a possible D match to TRBD1 (5 bases). This CDR3 is 19 amino acids long. With 3 bases removed from V and 3 bases from J, the gap between germline ends came to 23 bases. Per the germline V gene, CDR1 is KGHDR and CDR2 is SFDVKD. The DNA for the CDR3 is TGTGCCACCAGTGATCCAATACCTACAGGAGCAAAAAACTACAATGAGCAGTTCTTC. This sequence encodes CATSDPIPTGAKNYNEQFF.

There are a few counts of this clonotype. This chain uses TRBV24-1 with TRBJ2-2; 9 bases are a match to TRBD2. From germline, CDR1 is KGHDR and CDR2 SFDVKD. V trimming: 4 bases; J trimming: 5 bases; junction bases outside the gene matches: 4. The length of the CDR3 is 15 residues. The CDR3 loop is CATSEHAGGTGELFF. The DNA for the CDR3 is TGTGCCACCAGTGAGCACGCGGGAGGGACCGGGGAGCTGTTTTTT.